This TCR beta chain is drawn from a study of blood T cell repertoires in COVID-19. Clinical histories supplied by participants themselves formed the basis of cohort assignment. Donors of Cohort 3 who recovered were those that had two negative PCRs, clearance, or symptom resolution. Per the study methods: Amplification of reference gene primers provided the estimated nucleated cell counts. Sequencing used immunoSEQ multiplex PCR; TCRdb keeps in-frame clones, though not all of them. V and J calls and clone size follow that table, whereas D and trimming were derived from the DNA. Among nearly 200,000 clones listed, around 81% were seen once. V was clipped by 1 base and J by 7 bases; unmatched bases: 7. The germline V gene has CDR1 GTSNPN and CDR2 SVGIG (reference sequence). The CDR3 runs 16 residues.

This receptor was obtained from a middle-aged man who had recovered from COVID-19. Source material: PBMCs or T cells enriched from blood (not recorded which). The rearrangement links TRBV30 to TRBJ2-1, with 13 positions matching TRBD2. In nucleotides, the CDR3 is TGTGCCTGGAGTGCCCTGACTAGCGGGGGGAGAAATGAGCAGTTCTTC. This gives the protein CAWSALTSGGRNEQFF.